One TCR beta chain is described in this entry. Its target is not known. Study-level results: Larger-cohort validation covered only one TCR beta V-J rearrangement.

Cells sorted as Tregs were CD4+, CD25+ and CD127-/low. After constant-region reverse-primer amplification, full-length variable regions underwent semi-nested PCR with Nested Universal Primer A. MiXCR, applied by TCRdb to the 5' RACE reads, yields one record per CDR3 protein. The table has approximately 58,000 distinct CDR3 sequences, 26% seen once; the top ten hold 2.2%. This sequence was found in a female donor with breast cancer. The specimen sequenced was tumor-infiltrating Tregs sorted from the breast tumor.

CDR3 region: CASSPYGDRNTEAFF. The CDR3 nucleotides are TGTGCCAGCAGCCCCTATGGGGACAGGAACACTGAAGCTTTCTTT. J is TRBJ1-1 and V is TRBV3-1, with 7 bases that match TRBD1. This CDR3 is built from 15 residues. Germline V gene lookup returns CDR1 LGHDT and CDR2 YNNKEL (reference sequence). Trimming removed 4 bases from V and 1 base from J; junction bases left unmatched: 6. Full variable domain (outside the CDR3, taken from reference TRBV3-1 and TRBJ1-1): DTAVSQTPKYLVTQMGNDKSIKCEQNLGHDTMYWYKQDSKKFLKIMFSYNNKELIINETVPNRFSPKSPDKAHLNLHINSLELGDSAVYFCASSPYGDRNTEAFFGQGTRLTVV.